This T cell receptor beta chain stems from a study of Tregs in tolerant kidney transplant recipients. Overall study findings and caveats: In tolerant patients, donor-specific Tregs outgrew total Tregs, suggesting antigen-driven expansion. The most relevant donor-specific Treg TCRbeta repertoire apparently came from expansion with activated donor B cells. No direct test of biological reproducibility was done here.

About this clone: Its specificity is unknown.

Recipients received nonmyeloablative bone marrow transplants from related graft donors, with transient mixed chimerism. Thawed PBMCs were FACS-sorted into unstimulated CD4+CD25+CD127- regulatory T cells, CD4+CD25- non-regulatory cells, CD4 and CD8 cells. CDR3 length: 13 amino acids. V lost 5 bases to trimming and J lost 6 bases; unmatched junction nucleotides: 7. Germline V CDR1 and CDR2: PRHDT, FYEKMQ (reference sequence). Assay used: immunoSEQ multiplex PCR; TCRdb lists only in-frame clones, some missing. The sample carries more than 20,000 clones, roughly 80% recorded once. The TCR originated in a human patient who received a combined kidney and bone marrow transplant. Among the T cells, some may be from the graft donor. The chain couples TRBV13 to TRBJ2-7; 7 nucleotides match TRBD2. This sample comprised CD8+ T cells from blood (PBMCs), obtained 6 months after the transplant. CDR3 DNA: TGTGCCAGCAGCCTCGGACTAGTTAGCGAGCAGTACTTC. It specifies CASSLGLVSEQYF.